A single sample gave rise to the 25 T cell receptor beta chains below, sequenced in a study of human T cells and chemical hapten exposure. Regarding time point: healthy volunteer bleed at 2 weeks. Extraction of total RNA was performed on unfractionated whole blood. TCRdb redid the calling of the RACE reads with MiXCR, one entry per CDR3 protein. The repertoire consists of about 130,000 distinct CDR3 sequences, with about 8.2% occurring once and the leading ten covering around 1.9%. The sample comprised whole blood. The receptor source for this set is a male donor in good health. Some clones in this sample may be carry-over from other donors' samples.

This clonotype was seen ten or more times. J is TRBJ1-1 and V is TRBV18, with D maybe TRBD1 (5 bases). The CDR3 totals 16 residues. Germline assignment: CDR1 KGHSH and CDR2 LQKENI. V lost 3 bases, J lost 0 bases, and 14 bases lay in between. CDR3 in amino acids: CASSPNLQAMNTEAFF. CDR3 DNA: TGTGCCAGCTCACCGAATTTACAGGCCATGAACACTGAAGCTTTCTTT.

In its sample, this clonotype was seen a few times. V is TRBV20-1 and J is TRBJ2-1; 7 nucleotides line up with TRBD2. CDR1 is DFQATT, CDR2 SNEGSKA, per germline (reference sequence). J was trimmed by 0 bases and V by 5 bases; bases with no gene match: 7. The CDR3 contains 15 residues. This chain's CDR3 is CSAANREASYNEQFF. The CDR3 nucleotides read TGCAGTGCTGCAAACCGGGAGGCCTCCTACAATGAGCAGTTCTTC.

Ten or more counts support this clonotype. The J gene is TRBJ2-1, the V gene TRBV20-1; D may correspond to TRBD1 or TRBD2 (5 bases each). Germline loops: CDR1 DFQATT, CDR2 SNEGSKA (reference sequence). The V gene lost 7 bases and the J gene lost 6 bases, with 34 bases spanning the gap. CDR3 length: 19 amino acids. CDR3 region: CSGAMGEWLSPRSPNEQFF. For the CDR3, the DNA is TGCAGTGGGGCGATGGGGGAGTGGTTATCCCCCCGTTCCCCCAATGAGCAGTTCTTC.

This clonotype was counted many times. The chain employs TRBV3-1 and TRBJ2-3; 9 bases agree with TRBD2. The CDR3 has 16 residues. V lost 4 bases to trimming and J lost 3 bases; unmatched junction nucleotides: 8. Germline V gives CDR1 LGHDT, CDR2 YNNKEL (reference sequence). The CDR3 nucleotides read TGTGCCAGCAGCCCCCAAGCGGGAGGAAGTACAGATACGCAGTATTTT. It is translated as CASSPQAGGSTDTQYF.

This clonotype was counted only a few times. The chain recombines TRBV2 with TRBJ2-1; no reliable D call. The germline gives CDR1 SNHLY, CDR2 FYNNEI. V was shortened by 7 bases and J by 3 bases, with 10 bases between the two germline ends. This CDR3 region has 13 residues. The CDR3 DNA reads as TGTGCCAGCATGGCTAGGGACTACAATGAGCAGTTCTTC. This translates into CASMARDYNEQFF. The whole variable domain, filled in from reference TRBV2 and TRBJ2-1, reads EPEVTQTPSHQVTQMGQEVILRCVPISNHLYFYWYRQILGQKVEFLVSFYNNEISEKSEIFDDQFSVERPDGSNFTLKIRSTKLEDSAMYFCASMARDYNEQFFGPGTRLTVL.

The V gene is TRBV7-9, the J gene TRBJ1-2, with 7 bases aligning to TRBD1. Unmatched junction bases numbered 12, after V lost 1 base and J lost 7 bases. In germline, CDR1 is SEHNR, CDR2 FQNEAQ (reference sequence). CDR3 length: 16 amino acids. CDR3 nucleotide sequence: TGTGCCAGCAGCTTAGAGGCAGGGGGTCGGAGAAGTGGCTACACCTTC. It encodes CASSLEAGGRRSGYTF.

The J gene is TRBJ1-1, the V gene TRBV2, with D unclear. The CDR3 is 13 amino acids. The germline CDR1 and CDR2 sequences are SNHLY and FYNNEI. Trimming pared 4 bases from V and 1 base from J, leaving 7 bases between. CDR3 sequence (DNA): TGTGCCAGCAGTGTCCAACAGAACACTGAAGCTTTCTTT. Protein product: CASSVQQNTEAFF.

CDR3 loop: CASRPDRAHQALHF. Written as DNA, the CDR3 is TGCGCCAGCAGACCAGACAGGGCCCATCAGGCCCTCCACTTT. This chain joins TRBV5-1 and TRBJ1-6; 7 bases align to TRBD1. Germline-derived CDR1 and CDR2 are SGHRS and YFSETQ. The V and J ends lost 5 bases and 14 bases, in that order; junction bases with no gene match: 13. The CDR3 is made up of 14 amino acids.

This chain uses TRBV6-4 with TRBJ2-1, with 10 nucleotides matching TRBD1. Germline V gives CDR1 MRHNA, CDR2 SNTAGT. The CDR3 spans 13 residues. V lost 8 bases, J lost 11 bases, and 9 bases stayed unmatched. The CDR3 region is CASSWTGGNKQFF. CDR3 in DNA: TGTGCCAGCTCTTGGACAGGGGGGAATAAGCAGTTCTTC.

The rearrangement joins TRBV15 to TRBJ2-3; unclear D gene. The CDR3 loop spans 13 amino acids. Trimming took off 0 bases at V and 3 bases at J, with 4 bases between the two ends. Germline assignment: CDR1 LNHNV and CDR2 YYDKDF (reference sequence). The CDR3 is CATSREVTDTQYF. The CDR3 DNA reads as TGTGCCACCAGCAGAGAAGTAACAGATACGCAGTATTTT.

The rearrangement uses TRBV15 and TRBJ2-7; weak D call: TRBD1 (7 bases). This CDR3 is 16 amino acids long. Trimming took off 0 bases at V and 6 bases at J, with 18 bases between the two ends. CDR1 is LNHNV, CDR2 YYDKDF, per germline (reference sequence). The CDR3 loop is CATSRDRGDRGPEQYF. The CDR3 DNA is TGTGCCACCAGCAGAGATAGGGGGGACAGAGGGCCCGAGCAGTACTTC.

V and J are TRBV20-1 and TRBJ1-4; TRBD1 might be the D (6 bases). The CDR3 spans 13 residues. With 6 bases removed from V and 4 bases from J, the gap between germline ends came to 12 bases. Germline lookup yields CDR1 DFQATT and CDR2 SNEGSKA (reference sequence). The CDR3 here is CSAPQGRNEKLFF. Here the CDR3 DNA reads TGCAGTGCCCCCCAGGGGCGTAATGAAAAACTGTTTTTT.

Details on this clonotype: Just one base apart from a much larger clone, this may be a read error. The V gene is TRBV20-1, the J gene TRBJ2-1, with D possibly called TRBD1 or TRBD2 (5 bases each). This CDR3 contains 15 residues. In germline, CDR1 is DFQATT, CDR2 SNEGSKA (reference sequence). The CDR3 region has the DNA TGCAGTGCTGGAGAAGGGACCACCGATTACAATGAGCAGTTCTTC. It is translated as CSAGEGTTDYNEQFF.

This clonotype was detected a few times. The chain is built from TRBV12-3 or TRBV12-4 and TRBJ2-6; the D is unclear. V was cut by 2 bases and J by 1 base, with 0 bases left in between. The CDR3 consists of 13 residues. The CDR3 region is CASSLSGANVLTF. The CDR3 region has the DNA TGTGCCAGCAGTTTATCTGGGGCCAACGTCCTGACTTTC.

This clonotype was seen a few times. The gene calls are TRBV11-2 and TRBJ1-2; D is unresolved. Trimming took 0 bases from V and 0 from J, leaving 8 bases between them. Germline CDR1 is SGHAT and CDR2 is FQNNGV. The CDR3 contains 15 residues. CDR3 nucleotide sequence: TGTGCCAGCAGCTTAGATTTAATAACTAACTATGGCTACACCTTC. Amino acids: CASSLDLITNYGYTF.

This clonotype has only a few counts. The V and J genes are TRBV29-1 and TRBJ2-7; 7 positions match TRBD1. Trimming removed 7 bases from V and 3 bases from J; junction bases left unmatched: 21. Per the germline V gene, CDR1 is SQVTM and CDR2 is ANQGSEA. This CDR3 contains 17 residues. The CDR3 protein is CSAIPQGTFLPYYEQYF. CDR3 DNA sequence: TGCAGCGCGATCCCACAGGGGACATTCCTCCCCTACTACGAGCAGTACTTC.

This clonotype was counted only a few times. The chain carries TRBV20-1 and TRBJ2-7; D assignment may be TRBD1 or TRBD2 (6 bases each). The CDR3 length is 15 residues. Trimming took 0 bases from V and 0 from J, leaving 12 bases between them. Germline V gives CDR1 DFQATT, CDR2 SNEGSKA (reference sequence). The CDR3 region is CSARDRGRSSYEQYF. CDR3 DNA: TGCAGTGCTAGAGATCGGGGGCGAAGCTCCTACGAGCAGTACTTC.

This clonotype showed up just a few times. This chain uses TRBV2 with TRBJ2-5; TRBD2 matches 10 bases. The CDR3 length is 16 residues. Germline CDR1 SNHLY, CDR2 FYNNEI. With 1 base clipped from V and 2 bases from J, the junction kept 4 bases outside the gene matches. DNA for the CDR3: TGTGCCAGCAGTGAAGGGTCTAGCGGGAGTCAAGAGACCCAGTACTTC. Its translation: CASSEGSSGSQETQYF. Complete variable domain (other parts from reference TRBV2 and TRBJ2-5): EPEVTQTPSHQVTQMGQEVILRCVPISNHLYFYWYRQILGQKVEFLVSFYNNEISEKSEIFDDQFSVERPDGSNFTLKIRSTKLEDSAMYFCASSEGSSGSQETQYFGPGTRLLVL.

In this sample, this clonotype turned up many times. The J gene is TRBJ1-4, the V gene TRBV25-1, with D hard to call. The V and J ends lost 1 base and 4 bases respectively, with 10 bases between them. From germline, CDR1 is MGHDK and CDR2 SYGVNS. CDR3 length equals 15 residues. Here the CDR3 DNA reads TGTGCCAGCAGTGAATCGTTACGGGTTAATGAAAAACTGTTTTTT. This translates into CASSESLRVNEKLFF.

This clonotype has at least ten counts. The chain has TRBV5-1 and TRBJ1-2, with no clear D. CDR1 and CDR2 from the germline V gene are SGHRS and YFSETQ. The CDR3 contains 12 residues. The V end lost 4 bases, the J end lost 5 bases, and 9 bases lay between the germline ends. The CDR3 spells CASSTDKYGYTF. As DNA, the CDR3 is TGCGCCAGCAGCACAGACAAGTATGGCTACACCTTC.

This clonotype was recorded at least ten times. This sequence joins TRBV11-3 and TRBJ2-3; D is uncertain. The CDR3 loop spans 18 amino acids. CDR1 is SGHNT, CDR2 YENEEA, per germline. Trimming took 3 bases from V and 2 from J, leaving 21 bases between them. The CDR3 sequence is CASSFPFLPEVNTDTQYF. The CDR3, as DNA: TGTGCCAGCAGCTTTCCTTTTCTCCCCGAAGTTAACACAGATACGCAGTATTTT.

V usage is TRBV4-1 and J usage is TRBJ1-2, with 7 positions matching TRBD1. V dropped 0 bases and J dropped 3; count of bases not matched to a gene: 13. CDR3 length: 18 residues. Germline V CDR1 and CDR2: MGHRA, YSYEKL. The CDR3 DNA is TGCGCCAGCAGCCAAGATCCCCTAGGGCAGGGGGAGGACTATGGCTACACCTTC. It is translated as CASSQDPLGQGEDYGYTF.

The chain couples TRBV20-1 to TRBJ2-7; no reliable D call. The CDR3 totals 14 residues. V lost 3 bases, J lost 2 bases, and 14 bases lay in between. Germline V gene lookup returns CDR1 DFQATT and CDR2 SNEGSKA (reference sequence). CDR3 coding DNA: TGCAGTGCTAGTGACCCTCGGACGACCTACGAGCAGTACTTC. This gives the protein CSASDPRTTYEQYF.

This clonotype was found a few times. This chain connects TRBV29-1 to TRBJ1-1; tentatively, D is TRBD1 (5 bases). Trimming shortened V by 3 bases and J by 6 bases, and 8 bases separated the two germline ends. From germline, CDR1 is SQVTM and CDR2 ANQGSEA. CDR3 length: 11 amino acids. DNA of the CDR3: TGCAGCGTTGACGGGGCTGCTGAAGCTTTCTTT. It is translated as CSVDGAAEAFF.

The chain recombines TRBV19 with TRBJ2-7; D is unresolved. In germline, CDR1 is LNHDA, CDR2 SQIVND (reference sequence). The ends were cut back, 6 bases at V and 2 bases at J, with 11 bases in the middle. The CDR3 contains 13 residues. The CDR3 sequence is CASSMAETYEQYF. The DNA for the CDR3 is TGTGCCAGTAGCATGGCAGAGACCTACGAGCAGTACTTC.